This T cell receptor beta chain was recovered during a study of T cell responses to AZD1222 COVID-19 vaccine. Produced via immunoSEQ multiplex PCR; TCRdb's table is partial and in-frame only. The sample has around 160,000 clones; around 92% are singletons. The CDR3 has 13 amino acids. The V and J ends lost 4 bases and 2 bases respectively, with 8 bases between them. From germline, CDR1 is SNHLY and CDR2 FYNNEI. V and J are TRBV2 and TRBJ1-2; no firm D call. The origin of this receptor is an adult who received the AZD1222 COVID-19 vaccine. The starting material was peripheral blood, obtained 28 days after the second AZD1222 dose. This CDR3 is CASSGPRNYGYTF. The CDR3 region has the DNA TGTGCCAGCAGTGGACCCAGGAACTATGGCTACACCTTC.